This entry lists 30 T cell receptor beta chains sequenced from one sample in a study of tumour-infiltrating T cells in Burkitt lymphoma. TCRdb's table, derived via immunoSEQ multiplex PCR, lists solely in-frame clones and lacks some. The table shows fewer than 8,500 clones, with 15% to 20% occurring only once. Sequences were obtained from tumor tissue. The receptors here all came from a human donor with diffuse large B-cell lymphoma.

Only a few counts were recorded for this clone. The V gene is TRBV7-2, the J gene TRBJ1-1, with TRBD1 identical over 8 bases. Germline V CDR1 and CDR2: SGHTA, FQGNSA. V lost 5 bases, J lost 5 bases, and 10 bases stayed unmatched. The CDR3 spans 15 residues. In DNA form, the CDR3 reads TGTGCCAGCAGCCAATCCCAGGGGGCTAAAACTGAAGCTTTCTTT. Its protein product is CASSQSQGAKTEAFF.

The chain is built from TRBV10-1 and TRBJ2-1, with D possibly matching TRBD1 (5 bases). V dropped 4 bases and J dropped 4 bases, with 11 bases sitting between them. This CDR3 region has 14 residues. Germline CDR1 reads WNHNN; CDR2 reads SYGVQD (reference sequence). CDR3 loop: CASSAGQKYNEQFF. The CDR3 DNA reads as TGCGCCAGCAGTGCAGGGCAGAAATACAATGAGCAGTTCTTC.

This sequence joins TRBV5-1 and TRBJ2-2, with D perhaps matching TRBD2 (5 bases). The CDR3 consists of 16 residues. Germline-derived CDR1 and CDR2 are SGHRS and YFSETQ. Between the trimmed V and J ends, which lost 2 bases and 0 bases, there was a span of 11 bases. The CDR3 spells CASSFRTDANTGELFF. CDR3 sequence (DNA): TGCGCCAGCAGCTTTAGGACTGATGCGAACACCGGGGAGCTGTTTTTT.

This clone has more than one count but fewer than ten. The CDR3 region has the DNA TGTGCCAGCTCACCAAGACAGGGGGCGGGCAATCAGCCCCAGCATTTT. Protein sequence: CASSPRQGAGNQPQHF. This sequence joins TRBV18 and TRBJ1-5; TRBD1 matches at 10 bases. The CDR3 is made up of 16 amino acids. CDR1 is KGHSH, CDR2 LQKENI, per germline. The junction had 3 bases not matched to a gene; V was cut back by 2 bases and J by 2 bases.

The V call is TRBV19, the J call TRBJ1-1; a weak D match, TRBD1 (5 bases). The V end lost 3 bases, the J end lost 9 bases, and 11 bases lay between the germline ends. The CDR3 has 12 residues. Germline assignment: CDR1 LNHDA and CDR2 SQIVND (reference sequence). The CDR3 protein is CASSIGTGQAFF. The CDR3 nucleotides read TGTGCCAGTAGTATTGGGACGGGTCAAGCTTTCTTT.

This clone was recorded a few times. The chain is built from TRBV5-1 and TRBJ2-1, with no clear D. The CDR3 has 13 amino acids. With 3 bases removed from V and 6 bases from J, the gap between germline ends came to 10 bases. Germline assignment: CDR1 SGHRS and CDR2 YFSETQ. DNA for the CDR3: TGCGCCAGCAGCTCTGTACCCGGCAATGAGCAGTTCTTC. Residues: CASSSVPGNEQFF.

J is TRBJ2-1 and V is TRBV6-5; D is perhaps TRBD2 (5 bases). The germline V gene has CDR1 MNHEY and CDR2 SVGAGI. The CDR3 spans 14 residues. V lost 6 bases and J lost 6, with 15 bases in between. CDR3 in amino acids: CASRTRLQGNEQFF. In DNA form, the CDR3 reads TGTGCCAGCAGAACTAGGTTACAAGGCAATGAGCAGTTCTTC.

The V call is TRBV29-1, the J call TRBJ2-1; D unclear. CDR1 is SQVTM and CDR2 is ANQGSEA in the germline V gene. V was trimmed by 4 bases and J by 7 bases, leaving 5 bases between them. The CDR3 sequence is 10 residues long. CDR3 protein: CSVGVNEQFF. CDR3 nucleotides: TGCAGCGTTGGAGTGAATGAGCAGTTCTTC.

CDR3 nucleotides: TGTGCCAGCAGTTTGGTTGGCATCTCAGATACGCAGTATTTT. The encoded protein is CASSLVGISDTQYF. The chain is built from TRBV27 and TRBJ2-3; D not certain. V was shortened by 3 bases and J by 4 bases, with 11 bases between the two germline ends. The CDR3 totals 14 residues. The germline V gene has CDR1 MNHEY and CDR2 SMNVEV (reference sequence).

This clone has only a few counts. V and J are TRBV7-2 and TRBJ2-7; D is unclear. Trimming removed 2 bases from V and 1 base from J, with 15 bases in between. Germline lookup yields CDR1 SGHTA and CDR2 FQGNSA. The CDR3 extends over 16 amino acids. Here the CDR3 reads CASSLSATAASYEQYF. As DNA, the CDR3 is TGTGCCAGCAGCTTAAGCGCGACTGCGGCGTCCTACGAGCAGTACTTC.

This clone has just a few counts. The chain employs TRBV27 and TRBJ2-3, with D perhaps TRBD2 (6 bases). Trimming took 7 bases from V and 0 from J, leaving 17 bases between them. Germline CDR1 MNHEY, CDR2 SMNVEV (reference sequence). The CDR3 spans 16 residues. The CDR3: CASNRSGATSTDTQYF. CDR3 bases: TGTGCCAGCAACCGTAGCGGAGCAACTAGCACAGATACGCAGTATTTT.

The table lists this clone with a few counts. The rearrangement joins TRBV19 to TRBJ2-6; 9 bases align to TRBD2. Trimming at V came to 6 bases and at J to 0 bases, leaving 6 bases not matched to a gene. The germline gives CDR1 LNHDA, CDR2 SQIVND (reference sequence). The length of the CDR3 is 17 residues. DNA of the CDR3: TGTGCCAGTAGACTTAGCGGGAGCGACTCTGGGGCCAACGTCCTGACTTTC. The encoded protein is CASRLSGSDSGANVLTF.

V usage is TRBV25-1 and J usage is TRBJ2-7, with 12 positions matching TRBD2. The CDR3 runs to 16 residues. Germline V gene sequence: CDR1 MGHDK, CDR2 SYGVNS. Unmatched junction bases numbered 6, after V lost 6 bases and J lost 0 bases. The CDR3 is CASRAGTSGHSYEQYF. The CDR3 bases are TGTGCCAGCAGGGCCGGGACTAGCGGGCACTCCTACGAGCAGTACTTC.

This clone has a handful of counts. V is TRBV30 and J is TRBJ2-1; TRBD2 aligns across 7 bases. The length of the CDR3 is 14 residues. The germline V gene encodes CDR1 GTSNPN and CDR2 SVGIG (reference sequence). The junction had 5 bases not matched to a gene; V was cut back by 1 base and J by 5 bases. The CDR3 protein is CAWSEGLQHNEQFF. The CDR3 DNA reads TGTGCCTGGAGTGAGGGACTACAACACAATGAGCAGTTCTTC. Drawing the rest from reference TRBV30 and TRBJ2-1, the complete variable domain is SQTIHQWPATLVQPVGSPLSLECTVEGTSNPNLYWYRQAAGRGLQLLFYSVGIGQISSEVPQNLSASRPQDRQFILSSKKLLLSDSGFYLCAWSEGLQHNEQFFGPGTRLTVL.

This clone was found a few times. V usage is TRBV29-1 and J usage is TRBJ2-7; possibly TRBD1 for D (6 bases). The CDR3 totals 12 residues. Trimming took 6 bases from V and 4 from J, leaving 13 bases between them. CDR1 and CDR2 (germline): SQVTM, ANQGSEA. CDR3 coding DNA: TGCAGCGTCCGGGACATACCATACGAGCAGTACTTC. Translating it yields CSVRDIPYEQYF.

This clone was detected a few times. The V call is TRBV7-3, the J call TRBJ2-1; D possibly corresponds to TRBD2 (6 bases). Per the germline V gene, CDR1 is SGHTA and CDR2 is FQGTGA. CDR3 length: 17 amino acids. With 1 base removed from V and 0 bases from J, the gap between germline ends came to 13 bases. CDR3 DNA sequence: TGTGCCAGCAGCTTAAATCCGGCGGGACTCTCCTACAATGAGCAGTTCTTC. Translated, it gives CASSLNPAGLSYNEQFF. Drawing the rest from reference TRBV7-3 and TRBJ2-1, the complete variable domain is GAGVSQTPSNKVTEKGKYVELRCDPISGHTALYWYRQSLGQGPEFLIYFQGTGAADDSGLPNDRFFAVRPEGSVSTLKIQRTERGDSAVYLCASSLNPAGLSYNEQFFGPGTRLTVL.

This clone turned up a few times. V is TRBV9 and J is TRBJ2-3, with TRBD1 matching 8 bases. Trimming removed 1 base from V and 13 bases from J; junction bases left unmatched: 5. Germline CDR1 SGDLS, CDR2 YYNGEE. This CDR3 is 12 amino acids long. For the CDR3, the DNA is TGTGCCAGCAGCGTAAGGACAGGGTCGGAGTATTTT. This codes for CASSVRTGSEYF.

This rearrangement joins TRBV6-5 to TRBJ2-1; D is unresolved. The CDR3 loop spans 12 amino acids. Germline V gene lookup returns CDR1 MNHEY and CDR2 SVGAGI. The CDR3 spells CGRGRSYNEQFF. As DNA, the CDR3 is TGTGGGCGAGGTCGTTCCTACAATGAGCAGTTCTTC.

This clone was counted only a few times. This chain connects TRBV5-1 to TRBJ2-5; D is undetermined. Trimming cost V 4 bases and J 1 base, with 5 bases left between them. The CDR3 consists of 12 residues. Germline CDR1 is SGHRS and CDR2 is YFSETQ. The CDR3 is CASSGTQETQYF. The CDR3 DNA follows: TGCGCCAGCAGCGGAACCCAAGAGACCCAGTACTTC.

The J gene is TRBJ1-6, the V gene TRBV14; D remains unclear. Germline CDR1 and CDR2: SGHDN and FVKESK. Trimming removed 0 bases from V and 4 bases from J, with 10 bases in between. The length of the CDR3 is 16 residues. CDR3 in DNA: TGTGCCAGCAGCCAAGAGTGGGGATATTATAATTCACCCCTCCACTTT. Encoded protein: CASSQEWGYYNSPLHF.

Concerning this clone: At one end the junction does not follow the germline gene, possibly because of a read error. This rearrangement joins TRBV7-7 to TRBJ2-1; D is perhaps TRBD1 (5 bases). CDR3 length equals 15 residues. Per the germline V gene, CDR1 is SSHAT and CDR2 is FNYEAQ (reference sequence). The CDR3 sequence is CASSLRQGSYNEQFF. The CDR3 DNA is TGTGCTAGCAGCTTAAGGCAGGGCTCCTACAATGAGCAGTTCTTC.

The genes are TRBV4-1 and TRBJ2-7; TRBD2 matches at 10 bases. The CDR3 is 14 amino acids. Trimming at V came to 6 bases and at J to 7 bases, leaving 9 bases not matched to a gene. Germline V gene lookup returns CDR1 MGHRA and CDR2 YSYEKL. The DNA of the CDR3 is TGCGCCAGCAGGAGTCTAGCGGGAGTAGGGGAGCAGTACTTC. Translation: CASRSLAGVGEQYF.

There are a few counts of this clone. This sequence joins TRBV30 and TRBJ2-5; no clear D gene. The CDR3 extends over 15 amino acids. Trimming left V 0 bases short and J 2 bases short, with 13 bases between. Germline-derived CDR1 and CDR2 are GTSNPN and SVGIG (reference sequence). The CDR3 sequence is CAWSVSLVSQETQYF. The DNA for the CDR3 is TGTGCCTGGAGTGTAAGCCTAGTTTCTCAAGAGACCCAGTACTTC. Filled out from reference TRBV30 and TRBJ2-5, the complete variable domain reads SQTIHQWPATLVQPVGSPLSLECTVEGTSNPNLYWYRQAAGRGLQLLFYSVGIGQISSEVPQNLSASRPQDRQFILSSKKLLLSDSGFYLCAWSVSLVSQETQYFGPGTRLLVL.

This chain's CDR3 is CATRDQLTGELFF. The CDR3 bases are TGCGCCACCCGGGACCAGCTCACCGGGGAGCTGTTTTTT. This sequence joins TRBV5-1 and TRBJ2-2; D tentatively fits TRBD1 or TRBD2 (5 bases each). This CDR3 contains 13 residues. Germline CDR1 reads SGHRS; CDR2 reads YFSETQ. The ends were cut back, 9 bases at V and 4 bases at J, with 13 bases in the middle.

The sample holds a few counts of this clone. The J gene is TRBJ2-6, the V gene TRBV4-3; 7 positions agree with TRBD2. The CDR3 length is 16 residues. Per germline, CDR1 LGHNA and CDR2 YSLEER. Trimming cost V 4 bases and J 1 base; bases outside gene matches: 4. The DNA for the CDR3 is TGCGCCAGCAGCCCTGGGGGGGGGTCTGGGGCCAACGTCCTGACTTTC. This gives the protein CASSPGGGSGANVLTF.

This clone appeared a few times. V gene TRBV5-1 combines with J gene TRBJ2-3; TRBD2 aligns across 13 bases. CDR1 is SGHRS and CDR2 is YFSETQ in the germline V gene. Trimming at V came to 4 bases and at J to 4 bases, leaving 9 bases not matched to a gene. The CDR3 spans 17 residues. The CDR3 region has the DNA TGCGCCAGCAGCACCGGACTAGCGGGAGATGGGGCAGATACGCAGTATTTT. This sequence encodes CASSTGLAGDGADTQYF.

V and J are TRBV19 and TRBJ2-1; 10 bases are shared with TRBD2. The CDR3 contains 17 residues. V gave up 6 bases and J gave up 9 bases; unmatched junction bases: 17. Germline V CDR1 and CDR2: LNHDA, SQIVND (reference sequence). Written as DNA, the CDR3 is TGTGCCAGTAGAAAAGCGGGAGGGCCGTTGTTCGTTGGTGAGCAGTTCTTC. This codes for CASRKAGGPLFVGEQFF.

Written as DNA, the CDR3 is TGTGCCAGCAGCCAGTCGGGACAGGGGACCTACGAGCAGTACTTC. Amino acid sequence: CASSQSGQGTYEQYF. The chain uses TRBV4-2 and TRBJ2-7; 10 positions match TRBD1. V was pared by 3 bases and J by 2 bases, with 4 bases of the junction left unmatched. Germline-derived CDR1 and CDR2 are LGHNA and YNFKEQ. The CDR3 covers 15 residues.

V is TRBV5-6 and J is TRBJ2-5; D is ambiguous. Matching the DNA end better, TRBJ2-7 makes the J call doubtful. Germline values: CDR1 SGHDT, CDR2 YYEEEE. The CDR3 spans 14 residues. The CDR3 spells CASSGRRISYEQYF. The DNA for the CDR3 is TGTGCCAGCAGCGGACGACGGATCTCCTACGAGCAGTACTTC.

This clone occurred a few times. This sequence joins TRBV6-5 and TRBJ2-7; D remains ambiguous. Trimming left V 2 bases short and J 3 bases short, with 5 bases between. The germline CDR1 and CDR2 sequences are MNHEY and SVGAGI. There are 12 residues in the CDR3. CDR3: CASSYDLYEQYF. The CDR3 DNA reads TGTGCCAGCAGTTACGATCTCTACGAGCAGTACTTC.